This T cell receptor beta chain stems from a study of monozygotic twins with inflammatory bowel disease. Study observations and caveats: TCRbeta diversity (inverse Simpson) was lower in IBD patients than in healthy co-twins.

Concerning this clonotype itself: No antigen is known for it.

CDR3 size: 16 residues. The germline gives CDR1 LGHDT, CDR2 YNNKEL (reference sequence). TCRdb processed the 5' RACE reads again and assigns one entry to each CDR3 protein, with no DNA. This listing includes approximately 390,000 distinct CDR3 sequences. With no T cell sorting beforehand, total RNA was isolated from whole blood. The TCR was taken from a human donor with ulcerative colitis or Crohn's disease, or a healthy co-twin of an affected twin (not recorded which). This sequence joins TRBV3-1 and TRBJ2-4; TCRdb lists TRBD1, though no DNA is available to test this call. The sample consisted of blood. The CDR3 spells CASSQGGGFVKNIQYF.